This TCR beta chain comes out of a study of blood T cells in healthy people across ages. The CDR3 contains 12 residues. The V end was cut by 2 bases, the J end by 7 bases, with 6 bases between. Germline CDR1 and CDR2: LGHDT and YNNKEL (reference sequence). A second PCR, run for roughly 7 to 11 cycles, used a sample-barcoded 5' primer plus a J-beta primer mix. Each CDR3 protein is one row after TCRdb ran MiXCR on the 5' RACE reads. The sample contains 980,000 or so distinct CDR3 sequences, around 49% of which appear only once. This clonotype was counted a few times. This chain uses TRBV3-1 with TRBJ2-1, with unresolved D. The sequence was collected from a man younger than 45 in good health. Specimen: blood. For the CDR3, the DNA is TGTGCCAGCAGCCAATCCCGAAATGAGCAGTTCTTC. It codes for CASSQSRNEQFF.